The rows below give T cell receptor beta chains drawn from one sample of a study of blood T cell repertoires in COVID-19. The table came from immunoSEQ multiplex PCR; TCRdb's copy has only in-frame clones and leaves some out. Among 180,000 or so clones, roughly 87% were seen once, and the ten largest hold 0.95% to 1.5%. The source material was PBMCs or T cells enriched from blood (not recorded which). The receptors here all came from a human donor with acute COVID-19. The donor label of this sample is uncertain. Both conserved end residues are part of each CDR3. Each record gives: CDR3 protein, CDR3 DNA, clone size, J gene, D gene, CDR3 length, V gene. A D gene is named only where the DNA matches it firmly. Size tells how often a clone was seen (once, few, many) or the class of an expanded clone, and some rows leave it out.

CDR3aa: CSASQQGSGANVLTF; CDR3nt: TGCAGTGCTAGTCAACAGGGGAGTGGGGCCAACGTCCTGACTTTC; abundance: once; j_gene: TRBJ2-6; d_gene: TRBD1; len: 15; v_gene: TRBV20-1
CDR3aa: CASSTQTPENEKLFF; CDR3nt: TGCGCCAGCAGCACTCAGACACCAGAGAATGAAAAACTGTTTTTT; abundance: -; j_gene: TRBJ1-4; d_gene: -; len: 15; v_gene: TRBV5-1
CDR3aa: CATSGSGNQPQHF; CDR3nt: TGTGCCACCTCAGGGTCGGGTAATCAGCCCCAGCATTTT; abundance: -; j_gene: TRBJ1-5; d_gene: -; len: 13; v_gene: TRBV27
CDR3aa: CAPRGTGGRDEQYF; CDR3nt: TGTGCCCCAAGGGGGACAGGGGGCAGGGACGAGCAGTACTTC; abundance: many; j_gene: TRBJ2-7; d_gene: -; len: 14; v_gene: TRBV21-1
CDR3aa: CASSPQVSWADTQYF; CDR3nt: TGTGCCAGCAGCCCCCAGGTAAGCTGGGCAGATACGCAGTATTTT; abundance: once; j_gene: TRBJ2-3; d_gene: -; len: 15; v_gene: TRBV9
CDR3aa: CASSQADRVEQYF; CDR3nt: TGTGCCAGCAGCCAAGCGGACAGGGTCGAGCAGTACTTC; abundance: -; j_gene: TRBJ2-7; d_gene: TRBD1; len: 13; v_gene: TRBV3-1/TRBV3-2
CDR3aa: CASLGGTDTQYF; CDR3nt: TGTGCCAGCCTAGGAGGCACAGATACGCAGTATTTT; abundance: -; j_gene: TRBJ2-3; d_gene: -; len: 12; v_gene: TRBV6-5
CDR3aa: CASSLVGQSTYEQYF; CDR3nt: TGTGCCAGCAGCCTAGTGGGACAGAGTACCTACGAGCAGTACTTC; abundance: -; j_gene: TRBJ2-7; d_gene: TRBD1; len: 15; v_gene: TRBV5-5
CDR3aa: CASSLQGGSYGYTF; CDR3nt: TGTGCCAGCAGCTTACAGGGGGGTAGCTATGGCTACACCTTC; abundance: -; j_gene: TRBJ1-2; d_gene: TRBD1; len: 14; v_gene: TRBV7-9
CDR3aa: CASSQQPGTGGRDTQYF; CDR3nt: TGTGCCAGCAGCCAGCAGCCCGGGACAGGGGGTAGAGATACGCAGTATTTT; abundance: -; j_gene: TRBJ2-3; d_gene: TRBD1; len: 17; v_gene: TRBV3-1/TRBV3-2
CDR3aa: CASSLRGGSRGLPYNEQFF; CDR3nt: TGTGCCAGCAGCTTAAGAGGTGGTTCCCGGGGATTGCCCTACAATGAGCAGTTCTTC; abundance: -; j_gene: TRBJ2-1; d_gene: -; len: 19; v_gene: TRBV7-3
CDR3aa: CASSVVSGGFTGELFF; CDR3nt: TGTGCCAGCAGCGTAGTGAGCGGGGGATTCACCGGGGAGCTGTTTTTT; abundance: -; j_gene: TRBJ2-2; d_gene: TRBD2; len: 16; v_gene: TRBV9
CDR3aa: CATSRGGQGAYEQYF; CDR3nt: TGTGCCACCAGCAGAGGAGGACAGGGGGCCTACGAGCAGTACTTC; abundance: -; j_gene: TRBJ2-7; d_gene: TRBD1; len: 15; v_gene: TRBV15
CDR3aa: CASSPRGRNTEAFF; CDR3nt: TGTGCCAGCAGTCCAAGGGGGCGGAACACTGAAGCTTTCTTT; abundance: -; j_gene: TRBJ1-1; d_gene: TRBD1; len: 14; v_gene: TRBV6-5
CDR3aa: CASSQGSLRAGGGTEAFF; CDR3nt: TGCGCCAGCAGCCAAGGTTCCCTTAGGGCAGGGGGTGGTACTGAAGCTTTCTTT; abundance: -; j_gene: TRBJ1-1; d_gene: TRBD1; len: 18; v_gene: TRBV4-1
CDR3aa: CASSLRSSGVRETQYF; CDR3nt: TGTGCCAGCAGCCTAAGGTCTAGCGGGGTGAGGGAGACCCAGTACTTC; abundance: -; j_gene: TRBJ2-5; d_gene: TRBD2; len: 16; v_gene: TRBV5-6
CDR3aa: CASSASRQGKYYEQYF; CDR3nt: TGTGCCAGCAGCGCTTCCAGACAGGGAAAGTACTACGAGCAGTACTTC; abundance: -; j_gene: TRBJ2-7; d_gene: TRBD1; len: 16; v_gene: TRBV9
CDR3aa: CASSQVETLTYGYTF; CDR3nt: TGTGCCAGCAGCCAAGTGGAGACTCTTACCTATGGCTACACCTTC; abundance: once; j_gene: TRBJ1-2; d_gene: -; len: 15; v_gene: TRBV3-1/TRBV3-2
CDR3aa: CASSQGLFLSYEQYF; CDR3nt: TGTGCCAGCAGCCAAGGACTTTTCCTCTCCTACGAGCAGTACTTC; abundance: -; j_gene: TRBJ2-7; d_gene: -; len: 15; v_gene: TRBV3-1/TRBV3-2
CDR3aa: CASSLLPGLGSPLHF; CDR3nt: TGTGCCAGCAGCTTACTCCCAGGGCTAGGTTCACCCCTCCACTTT; abundance: -; j_gene: TRBJ1-6; d_gene: -; len: 15; v_gene: TRBV7-8
CDR3aa: CASSRLPGDSYEQYF; CDR3nt: TGTGCCAGCAGTCGTCTCCCAGGGGACTCCTACGAGCAGTACTTC; abundance: -; j_gene: TRBJ2-7; d_gene: -; len: 15; v_gene: TRBV6-5
CDR3aa: CASSARGLGTDTQYF; CDR3nt: TGTGCCAGCAGCGCCAGGGGTCTTGGGACAGATACGCAGTATTTT; abundance: -; j_gene: TRBJ2-3; d_gene: -; len: 15; v_gene: TRBV9
CDR3aa: CASSPNGVWETQYF; CDR3nt: TGCGCCAGCAGCCCAAACGGGGTCTGGGAGACCCAGTACTTC; abundance: -; j_gene: TRBJ2-5; d_gene: -; len: 14; v_gene: TRBV5-1
CDR3aa: CASSQTGTGIDTQYF; CDR3nt: TGTGCCAGCAGCCAGACCGGGACAGGGATAGATACGCAGTATTTT; abundance: -; j_gene: TRBJ2-3; d_gene: TRBD1; len: 15; v_gene: TRBV7-2
CDR3aa: CASSLEASGAYNEQFF; CDR3nt: TGTGCCAGCAGCTTAGAAGCTAGCGGAGCGTACAATGAGCAGTTCTTC; abundance: -; j_gene: TRBJ2-1; d_gene: TRBD2; len: 16; v_gene: TRBV11-2
CDR3aa: CASSSPPYGEKLFF; CDR3nt: TGTGCCAGCAGCTCCCCGCCATATGGCGAAAAACTGTTTTTT; abundance: -; j_gene: TRBJ1-4; d_gene: -; len: 14; v_gene: TRBV12-1
CDR3aa: CASRTGPSYGYTF; CDR3nt: TGTGCCAGCAGGACAGGGCCCTCCTATGGCTACACCTTC; abundance: -; j_gene: TRBJ1-2; d_gene: TRBD1; len: 13; v_gene: TRBV2
CDR3aa: CASSLGAGRREEETQYF; CDR3nt: TGTGCCAGCAGTTTAGGGGCAGGGAGGAGAGAAGAAGAGACCCAGTACTTC; abundance: few; j_gene: TRBJ2-5; d_gene: -; len: 17; v_gene: TRBV25-1
CDR3aa: CASPKGRLQGAEKDTQYF; CDR3nt: TGTGCCAGCCCAAAGGGGAGACTACAGGGGGCTGAGAAAGATACGCAGTATTTT; abundance: -; j_gene: TRBJ2-3; d_gene: -; len: 18; v_gene: TRBV21-1
CDR3aa: CASSPASTDTQYF; CDR3nt: TGTGCCAGCTCACCGGCTAGCACAGATACGCAGTATTTT; abundance: -; j_gene: TRBJ2-3; d_gene: -; len: 13; v_gene: TRBV18
CDR3aa: CASSLSRGLMHYGYTF; CDR3nt: TGTGCCAGCAGTTTATCGAGGGGACTGATGCACTATGGCTACACCTTC; abundance: -; j_gene: TRBJ1-2; d_gene: -; len: 16; v_gene: TRBV27
CDR3aa: CASKTGIQNTEAFF; CDR3nt: TGCGCCAGCAAAACAGGGATTCAGAACACTGAAGCTTTCTTT; abundance: -; j_gene: TRBJ1-1; d_gene: -; len: 14; v_gene: TRBV5-1
CDR3aa: CASMVEISSEAFF; CDR3nt: TGTGCCAGCATGGTCGAGATAAGCTCTGAAGCTTTCTTT; abundance: -; j_gene: TRBJ1-1; d_gene: -; len: 13; v_gene: TRBV6-5
CDR3aa: CASSRKGALIDTQYF; CDR3nt: TGCGCCAGCAGCCGGAAGGGGGCGCTGATAGATACGCAGTATTTT; abundance: -; j_gene: TRBJ2-3; d_gene: TRBD1; len: 15; v_gene: TRBV4-1
CDR3aa: CAISEQGNYGYTF; CDR3nt: TGTGCCATCAGTGAGCAGGGCAACTATGGCTACACCTTC; abundance: once; j_gene: TRBJ1-2; d_gene: -; len: 13; v_gene: TRBV10-3
CDR3aa: CASSLAGQNSGNTIYF; CDR3nt: TGCGCCAGCAGCTTGGCGGGACAGAACTCTGGAAACACCATATATTTT; abundance: -; j_gene: TRBJ1-3; d_gene: TRBD1; len: 16; v_gene: TRBV5-1
CDR3aa: CASSVGTPAGTQYF; CDR3nt: TGTGCCAGCAGCGTGGGGACTCCTGCTGGGACCCAGTACTTC; abundance: -; j_gene: TRBJ2-5; d_gene: -; len: 14; v_gene: TRBV9
CDR3aa: CSVPSPGEFETQYF; CDR3nt: TGCAGCGTTCCTTCTCCAGGGGAGTTCGAGACCCAGTACTTC; abundance: -; j_gene: TRBJ2-5; d_gene: -; len: 14; v_gene: TRBV29-1
CDR3aa: CASSSTSPDTQYF; CDR3nt: TGTGCCAGCAGCTCCACTTCACCAGATACGCAGTATTTT; abundance: -; j_gene: TRBJ2-3; d_gene: -; len: 13; v_gene: TRBV7-2
CDR3aa: CASRQGFATNEKLFF; CDR3nt: TGCGCCAGCAGACAGGGTTTTGCAACTAATGAAAAACTGTTTTTT; abundance: -; j_gene: TRBJ1-4; d_gene: -; len: 15; v_gene: TRBV4-1
CDR3aa: CASSPGTGLGYGYTF; CDR3nt: TGTGCCAGCAGCCCCGGGACAGGGTTGGGCTATGGCTACACCTTC; abundance: -; j_gene: TRBJ1-2; d_gene: TRBD1; len: 15; v_gene: TRBV5-8
CDR3aa: CASSLTYRAYEQYF; CDR3nt: TGTGCCAGCAGCTTAACGTACAGGGCCTACGAGCAGTACTTC; abundance: once; j_gene: TRBJ2-7; d_gene: -; len: 14; v_gene: TRBV13
CDR3aa: CAIRDSSSYNSPLHF; CDR3nt: TGTGCCATCAGGGACAGTAGCTCCTATAATTCACCCCTCCACTTT; abundance: -; j_gene: TRBJ1-6; d_gene: -; len: 15; v_gene: TRBV10-3
CDR3aa: CASSPQGVQFGQPQHF; CDR3nt: TGTGCCAGCAGTCCCCAGGGGGTTCAGTTTGGTCAGCCCCAGCATTTT; abundance: -; j_gene: TRBJ1-5; d_gene: TRBD1; len: 16; v_gene: TRBV27
CDR3aa: CASSHTTGLRSYEQYF; CDR3nt: TGTGCCAGCAGCCATACGACAGGGTTAAGGTCCTACGAGCAGTACTTC; abundance: -; j_gene: TRBJ2-7; d_gene: TRBD1; len: 16; v_gene: TRBV7-9
CDR3aa: CASSEARLAGLGTGELFF; CDR3nt: TGTGCCAGCAGTGAAGCGCGACTAGCGGGGTTAGGGACCGGGGAGCTGTTTTTT; abundance: few; j_gene: TRBJ2-2; d_gene: TRBD2; len: 18; v_gene: TRBV2
CDR3aa: CASSFPGQGLSGYTF; CDR3nt: TGTGCCAGCAGTTTTCCGGGACAGGGATTGTCTGGCTACACCTTC; abundance: -; j_gene: TRBJ1-2; d_gene: TRBD1; len: 15; v_gene: TRBV2
CDR3aa: CATSDIGTGKPQHF; CDR3nt: TGTGCCACCAGTGATATAGGGACAGGGAAGCCCCAGCATTTT; abundance: -; j_gene: TRBJ1-5; d_gene: TRBD1; len: 14; v_gene: TRBV24-1
CDR3aa: CASSESRDTDTQYF; CDR3nt: TGTGCCAGCAGTGAGAGTAGAGACACAGATACGCAGTATTTT; abundance: -; j_gene: TRBJ2-3; d_gene: -; len: 14; v_gene: TRBV6-4
CDR3aa: CASRPGQKNTEAFF; CDR3nt: TGTGCCAGCAGGCCCGGACAGAAGAACACTGAAGCTTTCTTT; abundance: -; j_gene: TRBJ1-1; d_gene: -; len: 14; v_gene: TRBV27
CDR3aa: CASSPTTQNTEAFF; CDR3nt: TGTGCCAGCAGCCCAACAACCCAGAACACTGAAGCTTTCTTT; abundance: -; j_gene: TRBJ1-1; d_gene: -; len: 14; v_gene: TRBV7-9